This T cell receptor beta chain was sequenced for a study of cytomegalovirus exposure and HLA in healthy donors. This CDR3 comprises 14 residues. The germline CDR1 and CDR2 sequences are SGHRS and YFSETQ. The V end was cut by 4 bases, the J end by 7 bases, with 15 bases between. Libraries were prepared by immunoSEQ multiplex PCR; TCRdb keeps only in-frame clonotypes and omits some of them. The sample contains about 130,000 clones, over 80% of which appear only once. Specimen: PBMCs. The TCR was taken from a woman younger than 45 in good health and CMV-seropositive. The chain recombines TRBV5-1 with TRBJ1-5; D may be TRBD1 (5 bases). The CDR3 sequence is CASSEVGGGQPQHF. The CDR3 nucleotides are TGCGCCAGCAGCGAGGTGGGGGGAGGCCAGCCCCAGCATTTT.